The 14 T cell receptor beta chains below were found in one sample sequenced in a study of cytomegalovirus exposure and HLA in healthy donors. The primer mix had 60 Vbeta and 13 Jbeta primers. Assay used: immunoSEQ multiplex PCR; TCRdb lists only in-frame clones, some missing. This table holds about 130,000 clones, approximately 85% found once. Sequencing was done on a sample of PBMCs. All receptors derive from a woman aged 25-40 years in good health and CMV-seropositive.

The gene calls are TRBV6-5 and TRBJ1-1; 8 bases align to TRBD1. CDR1 MNHEY and CDR2 SVGAGI come from the germline V gene. The CDR3 is 14 residues long. V was clipped by 6 bases and J by 3 bases; unmatched bases: 6. CDR3 sequence: CASSAGGEDTEAFF. In nucleotides, the CDR3 is TGTGCCAGCAGCGCAGGGGGCGAGGACACTGAAGCTTTCTTT.

A few counts support this clone. The chain carries TRBV10-3 and TRBJ1-2; no definite D call. Germline lookup yields CDR1 ENHRY and CDR2 SYGVKD. Trimming cost V 5 bases and J 6 bases, with 16 bases left between them. CDR3 length equals 14 residues. Here the CDR3 reads CAISKDVSGNGYTF. The CDR3 region has the DNA TGTGCCATCAGTAAGGACGTCAGCGGGAATGGCTACACCTTC.

This clone was seen only once. The rearrangement uses TRBV5-1 and TRBJ2-5; 10 bases agree with TRBD2. V shed 0 bases, J shed 3 bases, and the junction held 5 bases outside the gene matches. This CDR3 is built from 16 residues. Germline assignment: CDR1 SGHRS and CDR2 YFSETQ. The CDR3 is CASSLAPGTSEETQYF. In nucleotides, the CDR3 is TGCGCCAGCAGCTTGGCCCCCGGGACTAGCGAAGAGACCCAGTACTTC.

In this sample, this clone turned up once. V is TRBV6-6 and J is TRBJ1-1; TRBD1 agrees at 7 bases. The CDR3 loop spans 14 amino acids. J was trimmed by 4 bases and V by 5 bases; bases with no gene match: 7. The germline V gene has CDR1 MNHNY and CDR2 SVGAGI (reference sequence). The CDR3 DNA is TGTGCCAGCAGTCCCCCAAGGGGGCTCACTGAAGCTTTCTTT. Translating it yields CASSPPRGLTEAFF.

J is TRBJ1-4 and V is TRBV5-1; tentative D call: TRBD1 (6 bases). CDR3 length: 13 residues. From germline, CDR1 is SGHRS and CDR2 YFSETQ. V lost 2 bases to trimming and J lost 8 bases, with 10 bases between them. The CDR3 DNA reads TGCGCCAGCAGCTTTACAGGGAACGAAAAACTGTTTTTT. Translated: CASSFTGNEKLFF.

The V call is TRBV6-1, the J call TRBJ2-7; the match to TRBD2 covers 8 bases. The CDR3 extends over 17 amino acids. Germline CDR1 is MNHNS and CDR2 is SASEGT. The junction had 9 bases not matched to a gene; V was cut back by 2 bases and J by 0 bases. The CDR3 here is CASSEYSLAGGSYEQYF. The CDR3 nucleotides are TGTGCCAGCAGTGAATACTCCCTAGCGGGCGGCTCCTACGAGCAGTACTTC.

The CDR3 nucleotides read TGTGCCAGCACGGGGGACTCCTACGAGCAGTACTTC. The encoded protein is CASTGDSYEQYF. The rearrangement links TRBV2 to TRBJ2-7; D may be TRBD2 (6 bases). CDR1 is SNHLY and CDR2 is FYNNEI in the germline V gene. The CDR3 covers 12 residues. V was clipped by 7 bases and J by 0 bases, with 7 bases between them.

This chain links TRBV7-3 with TRBJ1-1, with D maybe TRBD1 (6 bases). Germline CDR1 and CDR2: SGHTA and FQGTGA. V was pared by 3 bases and J by 5 bases, with 13 bases between. The CDR3 is 14 amino acids. The CDR3 protein is CASSFSGEGTEAFF. The DNA for the CDR3 is TGTGCCAGCAGCTTTTCAGGGGAGGGAACTGAAGCTTTCTTT.

J is TRBJ1-5 and V is TRBV5-8; D is undetermined. Germline-derived CDR1 and CDR2 are SGHTS and YDEGEE. V lost 0 bases to trimming and J lost 1 base, with 11 bases between them. The CDR3 has 16 residues. The CDR3 here is CASSLAEGGSNQPQHF. The CDR3 DNA sequence: TGTGCCAGCAGCTTGGCCGAGGGTGGCAGCAATCAGCCCCAGCATTTT.

The V call is TRBV6-1, the J call TRBJ1-5, with a weak D call TRBD1 (6 bases). Germline lookup yields CDR1 MNHNS and CDR2 SASEGT. V lost 4 bases to trimming and J lost 1 base, with 14 bases between them. There are 16 residues in the CDR3. The CDR3, as DNA: TGTGCCAGCAGTGGGAGGACAGCCTTAAGCAATCAGCCCCAGCATTTT. Its translation is CASSGRTALSNQPQHF.

This chain links TRBV28 with TRBJ1-1; D ambiguous. Trimming shortened V by 6 bases and J by 0 bases, and 11 bases separated the two germline ends. Looked up from germline, CDR1 is MDHEN and CDR2 is SYDVKM. The CDR3 spans 14 residues. The CDR3 coding sequence is TGTGCCAGCAGGCTAGGACTGATGAACACTGAAGCTTTCTTT. Translated: CASRLGLMNTEAFF.

The chain combines TRBV9 with TRBJ2-4; 8 positions agree with TRBD2. The CDR3 has 16 amino acids. Germline V gene data show CDR1 as SGDLS and CDR2 as YYNGEE. The V and J ends lost 4 bases and 8 bases, in that order; junction bases with no gene match: 14. In DNA, the CDR3 is TGTGCCAGCAGCATTAAAGGACTAGCCCGGGGGGACATTCAGTACTTC. This translates into CASSIKGLARGDIQYF.

The chain recombines TRBV21-1 with TRBJ1-1; TRBD1, the table's D call, lacks a check against the DNA. TRBV21-1 represents a pseudogene. The CDR3 totals 19 residues. In DNA form, the CDR3 reads TGTGCCAGCAGCCCCCCCTCGACAACAGCAGACAGGGGTCGTACTGAAGCTTTCTTT. It is translated as CASSPPSTTADRGRTEAFF.

The rearrangement joins TRBV7-3 to TRBJ1-1; D uncertain. The germline gives CDR1 SGHTA, CDR2 FQGTGA. CDR3 length: 13 residues. Trimming cost V 1 base and J 8 bases, with 11 bases left between them. In DNA, the CDR3 is TGTGCCAGCAGCTTAAGCGTCGGGGAGGAAGCTTTCTTT. Residues: CASSLSVGEEAFF.